This T cell receptor beta chain appears in the sequencing data of a study of T cells in Graves' hyperthyroidism and ophthalmopathy (dated by TCRdb to the late 2010s). At the level of the whole study: Peripheral blood was sampled at the time of initial diagnosis, prior to any treatment. For training and testing, the approximately 97 patients in the discovery cohort were randomly divided in a 7:3 ratio. In about 6 Graves' hyperthyroidism patients, the study also compared T-cell repertoires from thyroid tissue with T-cell repertoires from blood. After blood sampling, hyperthyroidism patients were treated with methimazole at a starting dose of 30 mg daily, and ophthalmopathy patients were treated with high-dose intravenous methylprednisolone. Prospective prediction of ophthalmopathy was tested in an independent validation cohort of 18 to 20 hyperthyroidism patients and 17 patients who later progressed to ophthalmopathy. TCR Vbeta CDR3 sequencing of approximately 140 peripheral blood samples (approximately 44 ophthalmopathy, roughly 72 hyperthyroidism and around 17 progressor patients) is reported in the paper. To identify distinguishing TCR V-J signatures, a discovery cohort of 90 to 100 patients was used, comprising 40 to 45 with Graves' ophthalmopathy and 57 with stable Graves' hyperthyroidism.

The TCR beta CDR3 regions were amplified from RNA transcripts. A first-round RT-PCR of the TCR CDR3 used the HTBI primer set with the Qiagen OneStep RT-PCR kit. The libraries were constructed in a second round of multiplex PCR and then size-selected and purified. Paired-end sequencing of the libraries was performed with 100 bp reads on an Illumina HiSeq2000. The published analysis was carried out like this. SOAPnuke was used to process the raw data, with reads discarded if the reads contained adapters or uncalled bases, had a mean Phred below 15, or lacked an exact constant-primer or identifier match. High-quality paired reads were merged using COPE v1.2.5, and each unique nucleotide sequence was defined as a clonotype. Clonotypes were aligned to IMGT TRBV, TRBD and TRBJ reference segments using MiTCR v1.1. Only V-J combinations with frequency above 0.0001, covering roughly 99% of repertoires, were analysed. The TCS score was defined as the ratio of F50 (clonal expansion) to E x V (chaos), calculated using BLOSUM62-based TCRdist between CDR3 peptides within each V-J. Welch's t-statistics and random forest reduced fewer than 550 V-J features to 13, which were used in a naive Bayes classifier (R e1071). TCRdb passed the public sequencing reads through fastp at Q25 and MiXCR, retaining productive beta sequences. Entries are consolidated by CDR3 protein sequence, retaining the most common genes and DNA. The V and J calls and clone size are TCRdb's, not the authors'. In all, the sample holds around 500,000 distinct CDR3 sequences, and about 14% of those were seen once. Of the sample, approximately 15% falls within the top ten clones.

Study-wide conclusions, independent of this receptor: In validation, progression to ophthalmopathy was predicted by the model with 70.59% sensitivity and about 72% specificity, a median of roughly six months before onset. Most expanded thyroid clonotypes (frequency above 0.001) were also detected in blood, suggesting blood repertoires may reflect thyroid immune responses. A model built on a 13 V-J signature distinguished ophthalmopathy from stable hyperthyroidism, reaching about 89% sensitivity and 81% to 83% specificity in cross-validation and 80%/75% in testing. No statistical method was used to fix the sample size in advance, and group allocation was not hidden from the investigators.

The CDR3 goes from the cysteine to the phenylalanine over 13 residues. The only DNA kept is the CDR3, 39 bases in frame from the first base. Per the germline V gene, ENHRY is the CDR1 and SYGVKD is the CDR2. After removal of 8 bases from V and 2 bases from J, the junction retains 3 bases not matched to a gene. Graves' hyperthyroidism was defined as stable when no progression to ophthalmopathy occurred over 18 months of follow-up. Hyperthyroidism patients were newly diagnosed, with disease duration under 2 months, and aged 18 to 65 years. The study excluded patients with uncontrolled infections, other autoimmune diseases, pregnancy or lactation. Clinical symptoms, serum thyroxine and TRAb, thyroid ultrasound, and orbital computed tomography formed the basis for the diagnoses. Ficoll-Paque density gradient centrifugation was used to isolate PBMCs from around 10 ml of fresh peripheral blood. Total RNA was extracted using Trizol reagent, and RNA quality was assessed on an Agilent 2100 Bioanalyzer.

On this clonotype: What antigen it recognizes has not been identified. No clone much larger than this one lies a single base away; base qualities are absent.

This receptor chain uses TRBV10-3 and TRBJ1-5, and TRBD1 aligns with 7 junction nucleotides. The TCR sequence derives from a woman aged 40 to 50 with Graves' hyperthyroidism. Sequenced input: blood. The CDR3 region: CAIGGTGNQPQHF. The sequenced DNA: TGTGCCATCGGAGGGACAGGCAATCAGCCCCAGCATTTT.